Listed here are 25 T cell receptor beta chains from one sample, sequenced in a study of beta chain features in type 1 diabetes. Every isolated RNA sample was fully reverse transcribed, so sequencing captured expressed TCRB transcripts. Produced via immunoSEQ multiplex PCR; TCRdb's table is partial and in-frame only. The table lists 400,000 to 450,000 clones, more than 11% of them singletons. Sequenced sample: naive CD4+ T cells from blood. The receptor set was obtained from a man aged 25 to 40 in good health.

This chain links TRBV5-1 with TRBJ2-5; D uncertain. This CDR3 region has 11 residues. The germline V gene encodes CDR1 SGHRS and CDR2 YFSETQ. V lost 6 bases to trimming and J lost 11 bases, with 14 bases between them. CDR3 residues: CASKAERLQYF. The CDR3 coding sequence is TGCGCCAGCAAGGCGGAGCGTTTGCAGTACTTC.

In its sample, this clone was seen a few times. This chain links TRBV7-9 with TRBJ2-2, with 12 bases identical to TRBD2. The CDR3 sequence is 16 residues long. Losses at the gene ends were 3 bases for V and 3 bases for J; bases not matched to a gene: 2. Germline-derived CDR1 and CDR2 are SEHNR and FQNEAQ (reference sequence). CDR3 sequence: CASSFLAGGHTGELFF. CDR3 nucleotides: TGTGCCAGCAGCTTCCTAGCGGGGGGGCACACCGGGGAGCTGTTTTTT.

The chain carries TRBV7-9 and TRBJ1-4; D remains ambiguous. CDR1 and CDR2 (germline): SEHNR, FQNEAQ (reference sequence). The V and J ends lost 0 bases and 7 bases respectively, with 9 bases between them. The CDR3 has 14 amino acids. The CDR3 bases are TGTGCCAGCAGCTTAGCTCCGGGATCTGAAAAACTGTTTTTT. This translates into CASSLAPGSEKLFF.

Here the CDR3 DNA reads TGCGCCAGCAGCTTCGGGGACTCTGGGGCCAACGTCCTGACTTTC. Its protein product is CASSFGDSGANVLTF. V usage is TRBV5-1 and J usage is TRBJ2-6; possibly TRBD2 for D (5 bases). Trimming removed 2 bases at V and 0 bases at J, with 6 bases between. The CDR3 has 15 amino acids. Germline loops: CDR1 SGHRS, CDR2 YFSETQ.

CDR3 nucleotides: TGTGCCAGCAGCCCTCGGGCCGGTTACAATGAGCAGTTCTTC. Its translation is CASSPRAGYNEQFF. The chain couples TRBV5-4 to TRBJ2-1; D is unresolved. The V gene's germline CDR1 is SGHNT and CDR2 YYREEE (reference sequence). Trimming cost V 4 bases and J 4 bases, with 12 bases left between them. The CDR3 runs 14 residues.

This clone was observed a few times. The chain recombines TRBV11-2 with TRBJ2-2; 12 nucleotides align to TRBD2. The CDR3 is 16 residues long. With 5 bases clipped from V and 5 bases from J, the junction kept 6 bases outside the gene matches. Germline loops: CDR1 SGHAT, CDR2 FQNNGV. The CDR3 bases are TGTGCCAGCAGCAGACTAGCGGGGGCCCTTACCGGGGAGCTGTTTTTT. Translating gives CASSRLAGALTGELFF.

The CDR3 DNA is TGTGCCAGCAGCGTGGCAGGGTATGGCTACACCTTC. It codes for CASSVAGYGYTF. The V gene is TRBV28, the J gene TRBJ1-2; D may be TRBD1 (5 bases). The CDR3 runs to 12 residues. CDR1 is MDHEN, CDR2 SYDVKM, per germline. Deletions cut 6 bases from V and 5 bases from J, with 10 bases between.

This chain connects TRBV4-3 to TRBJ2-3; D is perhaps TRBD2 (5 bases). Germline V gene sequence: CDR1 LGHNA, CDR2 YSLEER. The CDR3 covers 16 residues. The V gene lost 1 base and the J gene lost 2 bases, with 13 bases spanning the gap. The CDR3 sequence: CASSQAKTNPTDTQYF. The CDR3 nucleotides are TGCGCCAGCAGCCAAGCGAAGACTAACCCCACAGATACGCAGTATTTT.

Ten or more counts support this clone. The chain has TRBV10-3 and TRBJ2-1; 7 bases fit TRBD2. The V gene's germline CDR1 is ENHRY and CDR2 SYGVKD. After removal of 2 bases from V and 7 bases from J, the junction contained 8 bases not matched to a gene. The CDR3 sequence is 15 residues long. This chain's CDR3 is CAISEGGSGSNEQFF. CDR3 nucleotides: TGTGCCATCAGTGAGGGCGGGAGTGGTTCGAATGAGCAGTTCTTC.

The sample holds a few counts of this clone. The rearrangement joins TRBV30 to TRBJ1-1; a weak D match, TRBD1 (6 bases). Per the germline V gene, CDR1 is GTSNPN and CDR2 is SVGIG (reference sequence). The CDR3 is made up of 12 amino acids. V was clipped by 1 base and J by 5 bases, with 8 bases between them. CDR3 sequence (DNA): TGTGCCTGGAGTGAGAGGGGGACTGAAGCTTTCTTT. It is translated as CAWSERGTEAFF.

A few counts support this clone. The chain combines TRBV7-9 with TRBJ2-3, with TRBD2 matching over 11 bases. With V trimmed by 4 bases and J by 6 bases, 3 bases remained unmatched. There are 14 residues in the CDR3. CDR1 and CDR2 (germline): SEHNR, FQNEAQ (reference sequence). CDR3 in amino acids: CASSSTSGADTQYF. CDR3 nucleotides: TGTGCCAGCAGCTCGACTAGCGGGGCGGATACGCAGTATTTT. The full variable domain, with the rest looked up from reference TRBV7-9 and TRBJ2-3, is DTGVSQNPRHKITKRGQNVTFRCDPISEHNRLYWYRQTLGQGPEFLTYFQNEAQLEKSRLLSDRFSAERPKGSFSTLEIQRTEQGDSAMYLCASSSTSGADTQYFGPGTRLTVL.

CDR3 bases: TGTGCCAGCAAGGGGTTGGTAGAGACCCAGTACTTC. This translates into CASKGLVETQYF. J is TRBJ2-5 and V is TRBV6-5, with TRBD1 as a possible D gene (5 bases). Trimming removed 7 bases at V and 4 bases at J, with 10 bases between. The germline V gene encodes CDR1 MNHEY and CDR2 SVGAGI. The CDR3 has 12 residues.

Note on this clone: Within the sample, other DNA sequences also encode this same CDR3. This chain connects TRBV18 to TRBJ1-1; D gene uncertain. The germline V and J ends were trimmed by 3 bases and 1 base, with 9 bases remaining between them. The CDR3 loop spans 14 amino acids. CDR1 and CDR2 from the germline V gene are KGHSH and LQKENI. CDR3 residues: CASSPPGANTEAFF. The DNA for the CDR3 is TGTGCCAGCTCACCGCCAGGTGCGAACACTGAAGCTTTCTTT.

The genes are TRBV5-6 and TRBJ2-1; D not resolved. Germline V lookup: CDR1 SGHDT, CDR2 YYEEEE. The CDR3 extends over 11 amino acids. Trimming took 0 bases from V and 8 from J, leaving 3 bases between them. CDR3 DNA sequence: TGTGCCAGCAGCTTGGCCCATGAGCAGTTCTTC. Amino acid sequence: CASSLAHEQFF.

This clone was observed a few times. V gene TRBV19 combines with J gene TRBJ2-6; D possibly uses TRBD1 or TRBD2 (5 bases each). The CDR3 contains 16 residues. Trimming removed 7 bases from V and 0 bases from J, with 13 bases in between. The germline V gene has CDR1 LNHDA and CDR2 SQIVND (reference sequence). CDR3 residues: CASTRDGISGANVLTF. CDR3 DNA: TGTGCCAGTACTAGGGACGGGATCTCTGGGGCCAACGTCCTGACTTTC.

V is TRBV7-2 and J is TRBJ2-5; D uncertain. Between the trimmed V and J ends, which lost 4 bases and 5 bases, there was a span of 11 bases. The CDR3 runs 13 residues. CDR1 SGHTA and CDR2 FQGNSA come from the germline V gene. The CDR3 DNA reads TGTGCCAGCAGCTCGCAGCCCCTGGAGACCCAGTACTTC. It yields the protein CASSSQPLETQYF.

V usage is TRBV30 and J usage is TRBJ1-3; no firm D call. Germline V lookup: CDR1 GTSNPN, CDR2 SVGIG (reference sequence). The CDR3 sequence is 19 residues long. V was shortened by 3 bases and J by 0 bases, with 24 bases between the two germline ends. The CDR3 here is CAWSPERVSSPSSGNTIYF. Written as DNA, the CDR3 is TGTGCCTGGAGCCCCGAGAGGGTGAGCTCCCCGAGCTCTGGAAACACCATATATTTT.

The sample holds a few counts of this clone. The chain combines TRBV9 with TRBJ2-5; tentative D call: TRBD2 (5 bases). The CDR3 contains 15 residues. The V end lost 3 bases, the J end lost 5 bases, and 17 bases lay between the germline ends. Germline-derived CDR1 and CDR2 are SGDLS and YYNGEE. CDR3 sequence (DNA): TGTGCCAGCAGCGCCGGACTGGGTGGGATGGAGACCCAGTACTTC. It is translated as CASSAGLGGMETQYF.

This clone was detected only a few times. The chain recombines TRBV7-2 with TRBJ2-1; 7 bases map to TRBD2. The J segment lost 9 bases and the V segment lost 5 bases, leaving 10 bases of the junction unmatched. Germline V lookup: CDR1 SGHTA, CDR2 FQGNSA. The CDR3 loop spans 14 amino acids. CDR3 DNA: TGTGCCAGCAGCGAGGGGAGGGCCTCCAGTGAGCAGTTCTTC. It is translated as CASSEGRASSEQFF.

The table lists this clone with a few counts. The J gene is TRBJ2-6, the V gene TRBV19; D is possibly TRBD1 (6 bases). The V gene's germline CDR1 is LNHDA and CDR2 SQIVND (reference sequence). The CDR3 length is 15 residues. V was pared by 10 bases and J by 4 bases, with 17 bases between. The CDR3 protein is CATQDRSRGANVLTF. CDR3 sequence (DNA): TGTGCCACCCAAGACAGGTCTAGGGGGGCCAACGTCCTGACTTTC. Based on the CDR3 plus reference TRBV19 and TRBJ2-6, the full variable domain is DGGITQSPKYLFRKEGQNVTLSCEQNLNHDAMYWYRQDPGQGLRLIYYSQIVNDFQKGDIAEGYSVSREKKESFPLTVTSAQKNPTAFYLCATQDRSRGANVLTFGAGSRLTVL.

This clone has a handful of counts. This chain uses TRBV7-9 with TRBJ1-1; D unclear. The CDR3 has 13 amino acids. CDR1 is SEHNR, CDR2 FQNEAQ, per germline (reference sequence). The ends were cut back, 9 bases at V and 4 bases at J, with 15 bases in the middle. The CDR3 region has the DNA TGTGCCAGTGCACGAACTTCTCTCACTGAAGCTTTCTTT. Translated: CASARTSLTEAFF.

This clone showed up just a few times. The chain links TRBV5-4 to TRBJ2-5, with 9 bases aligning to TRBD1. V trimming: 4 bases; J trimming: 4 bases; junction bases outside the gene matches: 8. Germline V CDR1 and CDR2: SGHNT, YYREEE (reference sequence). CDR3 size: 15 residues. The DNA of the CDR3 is TGTGCCAGCAGCCGAACAGGGGGCGGAGGAGAGACCCAGTACTTC. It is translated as CASSRTGGGGETQYF.

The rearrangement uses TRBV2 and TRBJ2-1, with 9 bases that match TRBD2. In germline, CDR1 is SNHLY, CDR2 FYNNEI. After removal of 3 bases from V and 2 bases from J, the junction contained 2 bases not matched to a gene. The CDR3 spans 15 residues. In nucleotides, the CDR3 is TGTGCCAGCAGTGAGGCGGGAGGGCCCTACAATGAGCAGTTCTTC. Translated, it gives CASSEAGGPYNEQFF.

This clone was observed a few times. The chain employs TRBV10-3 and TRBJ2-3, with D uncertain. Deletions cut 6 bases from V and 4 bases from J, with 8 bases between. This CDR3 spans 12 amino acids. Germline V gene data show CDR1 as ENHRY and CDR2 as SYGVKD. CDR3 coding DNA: TGTGCCATCAGGAGCGTACCAGATACGCAGTATTTT. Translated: CAIRSVPDTQYF.

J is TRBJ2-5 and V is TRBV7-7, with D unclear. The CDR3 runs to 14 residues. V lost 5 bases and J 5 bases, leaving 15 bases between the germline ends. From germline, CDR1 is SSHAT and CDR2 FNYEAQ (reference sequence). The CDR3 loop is CASSSNLVGETQYF. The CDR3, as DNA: TGTGCCAGCAGCAGTAACCTAGTGGGGGAGACCCAGTACTTC.